Listed here are 7 T cell receptor beta chains from one sample, sequenced in a study of blood T cell repertoires in COVID-19. Produced via immunoSEQ multiplex PCR; TCRdb's table is partial and in-frame only. Among approximately 280,000 clones listed, about 90% were seen once. The material sequenced was PBMCs or T cells enriched from blood (not recorded which). The receptor set was obtained from a woman in her late teens or twenties with acute COVID-19.

V is TRBV11-3 and J is TRBJ2-2, with 12 bases that match TRBD2. J gave up 2 bases and V 0 bases, and 4 bases lay outside the gene matches. This CDR3 has 18 residues. Germline CDR1 and CDR2: SGHNT and YENEEA. For the CDR3, the DNA is TGTGCCAGCAGCTTAGAGACTAGCGGGAGATTCAACACCGGGGAGCTGTTTTTT. Its protein product is CASSLETSGRFNTGELFF.

The chain employs TRBV6-1 and TRBJ1-5; D possibly corresponds to TRBD1 (5 bases). The ends were cut back, 2 bases at V and 5 bases at J, with 13 bases in the middle. Germline CDR1 reads MNHNS; CDR2 reads SASEGT. The CDR3 has 15 amino acids. CDR3 DNA: TGTGCCAGCAGTGAAAGGTGGACAACACATCAGCCCCAGCATTTT. Translation: CASSERWTTHQPQHF.

The chain has TRBV6-5 and TRBJ1-4; tentatively, D is TRBD1 (6 bases). The CDR3 has 14 residues. Per germline, CDR1 MNHEY and CDR2 SVGAGI. V was cut by 2 bases and J by 15 bases, with 19 bases left in between. The CDR3, as DNA: TGTGCCAGCAGTTACGCACAGGGCTCTAAGGAGGTGTTTTTT. As protein: CASSYAQGSKEVFF.

The J gene is TRBJ2-7, the V gene TRBV5-1, with 11 bases that match TRBD2. CDR1 and CDR2 from the germline V gene are SGHRS and YFSETQ. The CDR3 totals 15 residues. Germline trimming cut 2 bases from V and 2 bases from J; bases unmatched to any gene: 3. CDR3 region: CASSLLAGVAYEQYF. The DNA of the CDR3 is TGCGCCAGCAGCTTACTAGCGGGAGTCGCCTACGAGCAGTACTTC.

Points on this clone: The junction and the germline gene differ at one end; a read error may be behind it. Written as DNA, the CDR3 is TGCGCCAGCAGCCAAGATAGCCAGCGACAGTTTGTAATTTTT. This encodes CASSQDSQRQFVIF. The J gene is TRBJ1-1, the V gene TRBV4-3, with D maybe TRBD1 (5 bases). In germline, CDR1 is LGHNA, CDR2 YSLEER. This CDR3 comprises 14 residues.

V is TRBV18 and J is TRBJ1-1, with 7 bases identical to TRBD1. J lost 7 bases, V lost 3 bases, and 2 bases had no gene match. This CDR3 is built from 12 residues. Germline V gene data show CDR1 as KGHSH and CDR2 as LQKENI. The CDR3 sequence: CASSPRQGEAFF. CDR3 nucleotides: TGTGCCAGCTCACCGAGACAGGGTGAAGCTTTCTTT.

The V call is TRBV28, the J call TRBJ2-7, with 8 bases fitting TRBD2. Germline trimming cut 4 bases from V and 2 bases from J; bases unmatched to any gene: 7. This CDR3 contains 15 residues. Germline V lookup: CDR1 MDHEN, CDR2 SYDVKM. The CDR3 DNA sequence: TGTGCCAGCAGTTCGGCCAGCGGGGGAACCTACGAGCAGTACTTC. It specifies CASSSASGGTYEQYF. Supplemented by reference TRBV28 and TRBJ2-7, the full variable domain reads DVKVTQSSRYLVKRTGEKVFLECVQDMDHENMFWYRQDPGLGLRLIYFSYDVKMKEKGDIPEGYSVSREKKERFSLILESASTNQTSMYLCASSSASGGTYEQYFGPGTRLTVT.